This T cell receptor beta chain was sequenced in a study of CXCR4 blockade with PD-1 therapy in pancreatic cancer (dated by TCRdb to the late 2010s). Turning to the overall study: The study combined multiplex immunohistochemistry and TCRbeta immunosequencing of resected pancreatic ductal adenocarcinoma with ex vivo slice culture testing PD-1 and CXCR4 blockade. To look at intratumoral heterogeneity, the researchers TCR-sequenced two geographically distinct regions from each of 5 or 6 tumors.

Note on this clone: The antigen this receptor binds is unknown. No clone much larger than this one lies a single base away; base qualities are absent.

The archived tumor blocks came from patients who had not received neoadjuvant therapy before resection. In the preserved-tissue arm, the study used approximately 32 surgical resection samples taken from more than 20 pancreatic ductal adenocarcinoma patients who had not previously been treated. For the resection arm, ten 5-micron curls of FFPE tumor adjacent to the multiplex immunohistochemistry slide were used for DNA extraction. Extracted DNA was used for immunosequencing of TCRbeta CDR3 regions with the immunoSEQ Assay at Adaptive Biotechnologies. As for how the authors treated the data: To measure the absolute abundance of each unique TCRbeta CDR3, the sequences were collapsed and filtered. Clonality was defined as 1 minus Pielou's evenness, computed on productive in-frame rearrangements only. Regional overlap was measured by following the top 100 nucleotide rearrangements across paired samples, and the Morisita index was used to compare paired samples with unrelated samples. Convergence of nucleotide rearrangements onto identical amino acid sequences was assessed with the immunoSEQ Rearrangement Details tool. Entries here come from immuneACCESS through TCRdb and include only in-frame sequences with V and J called. Some clones fail to appear in such tables; in the studies checked, an unresolved V gene covers under half of the shortfall, and the cause of the remainder is unknown. The V and J calls and clone size are taken from that table; D and trimming were inferred from the DNA. Here the sample has around 5,300 clones; 55% occur a single time. Approximately 7% of the sample rests with the top ten.

Trimming leaves V shorter by 4 bases and J shorter by 6 bases, with the junction holding 5 bases beyond the gene matches. Including the terminal cysteine and phenylalanine, the CDR3 comprises 15 residues. Solely the CDR3 DNA is kept, with 45 bases framed from the first base. CDR1 and CDR2, per the germline V gene, are SGHRS and YFSETQ. Summary of the overall study and its limitations: Because only TCRbeta chains were sequenced, true antigen-specificity overlap of convergent dominant clones was left unconfirmed pending paired alpha-beta single-cell sequencing. Clonal expansion was observed in tumors, with a mean productive clonality of 0.14 compared with approximately 0.05 in healthy blood, but no correlation between clonality and survival was found. A strong correlation was found between the frequency of an amino acid clone and the number of distinct nucleotide rearrangements encoding that clone, which suggests convergent selection driven by common tumor antigens.

Recombination linked TRBV5-1 to TRBJ2-1; TRBD2 aligns with 12 central bases. This TCR was recovered from a human donor with pancreatic ductal adenocarcinoma. Sequences were obtained from tumor tissue. The sequenced DNA is TGCGCCAGCAGCGAGACTAGCGGGAGAATCAATGAGCAGTTCTTC. Its amino acids are CASSETSGRINEQFF.